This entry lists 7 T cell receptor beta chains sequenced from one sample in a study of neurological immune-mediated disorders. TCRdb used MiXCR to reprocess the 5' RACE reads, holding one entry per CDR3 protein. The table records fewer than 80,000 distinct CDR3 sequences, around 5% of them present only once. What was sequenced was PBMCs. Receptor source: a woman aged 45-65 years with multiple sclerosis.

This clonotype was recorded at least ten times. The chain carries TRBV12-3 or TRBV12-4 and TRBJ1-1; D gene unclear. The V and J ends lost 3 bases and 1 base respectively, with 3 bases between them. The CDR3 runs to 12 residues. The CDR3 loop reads CASSFGNTEAFF. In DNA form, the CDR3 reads TGTGCCAGCAGTTTTGGGAACACTGAAGCTTTCTTT.

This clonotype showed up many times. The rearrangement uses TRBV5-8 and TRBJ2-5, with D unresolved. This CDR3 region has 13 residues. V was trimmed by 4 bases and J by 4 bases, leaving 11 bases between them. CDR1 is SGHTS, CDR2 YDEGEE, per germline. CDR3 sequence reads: CASSIGPRETQYF. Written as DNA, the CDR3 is TGTGCCAGCAGCATAGGACCAAGAGAGACCCAGTACTTC.

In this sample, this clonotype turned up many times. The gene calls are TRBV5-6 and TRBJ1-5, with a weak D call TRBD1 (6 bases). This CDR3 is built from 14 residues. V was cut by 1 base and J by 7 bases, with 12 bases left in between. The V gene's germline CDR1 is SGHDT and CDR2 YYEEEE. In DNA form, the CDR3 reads TGTGCCAGCAGCTTGATGCAGGGGCAGCAGCCCCAGCATTTT. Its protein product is CASSLMQGQQPQHF.

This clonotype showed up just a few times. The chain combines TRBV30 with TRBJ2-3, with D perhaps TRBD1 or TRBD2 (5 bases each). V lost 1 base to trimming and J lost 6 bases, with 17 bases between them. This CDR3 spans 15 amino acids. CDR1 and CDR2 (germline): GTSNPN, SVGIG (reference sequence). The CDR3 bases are TGTGCCTGGAGTGGCCCTGGGGGTGTGGGCGATACGCAGTATTTT. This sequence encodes CAWSGPGGVGDTQYF.

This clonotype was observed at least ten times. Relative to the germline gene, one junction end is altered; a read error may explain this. The CDR3 sequence is CSAARDRGLSPLNF. The DNA of the CDR3 is TGCAGTGCTGCCCGGGACAGGGGGCTGTCACCCCTCAACTTT. The chain carries TRBV20-1 and TRBJ1-6; 12 bases line up with TRBD1. Germline lookup yields CDR1 DFQATT and CDR2 SNEGSKA (reference sequence). This CDR3 contains 14 residues.

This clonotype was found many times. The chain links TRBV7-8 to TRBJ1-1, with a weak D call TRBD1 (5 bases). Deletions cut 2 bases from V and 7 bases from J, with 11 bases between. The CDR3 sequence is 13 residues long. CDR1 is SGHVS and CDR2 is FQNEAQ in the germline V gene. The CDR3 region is CASSLSRGIEAFF. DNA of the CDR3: TGTGCCAGCAGCTTAAGTCGGGGGATTGAAGCTTTCTTT.

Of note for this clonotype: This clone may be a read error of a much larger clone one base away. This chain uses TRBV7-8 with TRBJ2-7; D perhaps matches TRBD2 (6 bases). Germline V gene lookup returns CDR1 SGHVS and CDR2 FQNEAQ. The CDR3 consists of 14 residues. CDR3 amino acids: CASRTMGGTYEKYF. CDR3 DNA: TGTGCCAGCCGGACAATGGGGGGAACCTACGAGAAGTACTTC.